This is a list of T cell receptor beta chains from one sample in a study of cytotoxic CD8 clonotypes in ibrutinib-treated CLL. The data were produced by immunoSEQ multiplex PCR, yet TCRdb's version contains in-frame clones alone and is incomplete. This sample yields roughly 38,000 clones, of which 45% to 50% are seen a single time; 15% to 20% belongs to the top ten. The material sequenced was PBMCs, taken before ibrutinib treatment. Source of these receptors: a human donor with chronic lymphocytic leukemia. CDR3s include the opening cysteine and the closing phenylalanine or tryptophan. D genes are given only for firm matches. Rows may omit the clone size; those that give it use once, few, many or a size class.

J gene | clone size | D gene | V gene | CDR3 DNA | CDR3 protein
TRBJ1-3 | - | - | TRBV5-1 | TGCGCCAGCAGCTTGGCGACAGGTCACTCTGGAAACACCATATATTTT | CASSLATGHSGNTIYF
TRBJ1-5 | - | TRBD1 | TRBV5-6 | TGTGCCAGCAGCCCAGGACAGGGCAATCAGCCCCAGCATTTT | CASSPGQGNQPQHF
TRBJ1-2 | - | - | TRBV19 | TGTGCCAGTAGTCCGAGGCAGGGGAACTATGGCTACACCTTC | CASSPRQGNYGYTF
TRBJ2-1 | - | - | TRBV9 | TGTGCCAGCAGCGTCGGGACTCCCTACAATGAGCAGTTCTTC | CASSVGTPYNEQFF
TRBJ1-5 | - | - | TRBV6-1 | TGTGCCAGCAGCGTCACCTATAGCAATCAGCCCCAGCATTTT | CASSVTYSNQPQHF
TRBJ2-5 | - | - | TRBV5-6 | TGTGCCAGCAGCTTCGCAGGAGCTCGAGAGACCCAGTACTTC | CASSFAGARETQYF
TRBJ1-4 | - | TRBD1 | TRBV4-1 | TGCGCCAGCAGCCCGGGGACAGGGGTCGCTAATGAAAAACTGTTTTTT | CASSPGTGVANEKLFF
TRBJ2-1 | - | - | TRBV9 | TGTGCCAGCAGCACCCGACCCATACCGGACTACAATGAGCAGTTCTTC | CASSTRPIPDYNEQFF
TRBJ2-5 | few | - | TRBV25-1 | TGTGCCAGCAGGTCTGGGGGCGGTGAGACCCAGTACTTC | CASRSGGGETQYF
TRBJ2-7 | - | TRBD2 | TRBV5-6 | TGTGCCAGCAGCTTGGCCGGGGGGGCTGGATACGAGCAGTACTTC | CASSLAGGAGYEQYF
TRBJ2-3 | - | TRBD2 | TRBV7-2 | TGTGCCAGCAGCTTAGGCGGAGCGGGGAGCACAGATACGCAGTATTTT | CASSLGGAGSTDTQYF
TRBJ2-3 | many | - | TRBV2 | TGTGCCAGCACCTTCTTAAACGGAGCCACAGATACGCAGTATTTT | CASTFLNGATDTQYF
TRBJ2-3 | - | TRBD2 | TRBV28 | TGTGCCAGCAGGGAAGCGGGGGCAACAGATACGCAGTATTTT | CASREAGATDTQYF
TRBJ1-4 | - | TRBD1 | TRBV7-8 | TGTGCCAGCAGCTTCCTAGGGGACAGGGGGAGGTCGGGTGAAAAACTGTTTTTT | CASSFLGDRGRSGEKLFF
TRBJ2-5 | - | TRBD1 | TRBV5-6 | TGTGCCAGCAGCTTTGGGACAGGGCAAGAGACCCAGTACTTC | CASSFGTGQETQYF
TRBJ2-2 | few | TRBD1 | TRBV19 | TGTGCCAGTAGGGACAGGGTAGGAACCGGGGAGCTGTTTTTT | CASRDRVGTGELFF
TRBJ2-2 | medium-sized | - | TRBV9 | TGTGCCAGCAGCCCAGGGCTCGGGACCGGGGAGCTGTTTTTT | CASSPGLGTGELFF
TRBJ2-3 | - | - | TRBV29-1 | TGCAGCGTTGATCTAGCGACTGGCACAGATACGCAGTATTTT | CSVDLATGTDTQYF
TRBJ2-1 | - | TRBD2 | TRBV28 | TGTGCCAGCAGTTTCCAGCGGGGGGCTAGGAATGAGCAGTTCTTC | CASSFQRGARNEQFF
TRBJ1-2 | - | TRBD1 | TRBV13 | TGTGCCAGCATCCCCCAGGGACAGGGGGCTCGCGGCTATGGCTACACCTTC | CASIPQGQGARGYGYTF
TRBJ2-6 | - | - | TRBV19 | TGTGCCAGTAGTACCGGGGTCTCTGGGGCCAACGTCCTGACTTTC | CASSTGVSGANVLTF
TRBJ2-7 | few | TRBD2 | TRBV5-1 | TGCGCCAGCAGCTTAACCGGGGGGAGCTCCTACGAGCAGTACTTC | CASSLTGGSSYEQYF
TRBJ1-2 | - | - | TRBV27 | TGTGCCAGCAGTTTATCGACCAGCTCCGGGCCCTATGGCTACACCTTC | CASSLSTSSGPYGYTF
TRBJ2-1 | - | - | TRBV7-2 | TGTGCCAGCAGCTTAGGGGTAAACAATGAGCAGTTCTTC | CASSLGVNNEQFF
TRBJ2-2 | - | - | TRBV11-3 | TGTGCCAGCAGCCGCTCGAGGGGGGGCACCGGGGAGCTGTTTTTT | CASSRSRGGTGELFF
TRBJ1-1 | - | - | TRBV5-6 | TGTGCCAGCAGCCCCCAGAGGGGGGGCTTGAACACTGAAGCTTTCTTT | CASSPQRGGLNTEAFF
TRBJ1-1 | few | - | TRBV4-1 | TGCGCCAGCAGCCACGGGACTGAAGCTTTCTTT | CASSHGTEAFF
TRBJ2-1 | - | - | TRBV27 | TGTGCCAGCAGTTTATCCCCCGGGACCACCTACAATGAGCAGTTCTTC | CASSLSPGTTYNEQFF
TRBJ2-1 | - | TRBD2 | TRBV4-2 | TGTGCCAGCAGCCAAGCGGGGGGGGCCTACAATGAGCAGTTCTTC | CASSQAGGAYNEQFF
TRBJ2-5 | - | - | TRBV6-5 | TGTGCCAGCAGTTACTCGAGAGGTCTTGGGACCCAGTACTTC | CASSYSRGLGTQYF